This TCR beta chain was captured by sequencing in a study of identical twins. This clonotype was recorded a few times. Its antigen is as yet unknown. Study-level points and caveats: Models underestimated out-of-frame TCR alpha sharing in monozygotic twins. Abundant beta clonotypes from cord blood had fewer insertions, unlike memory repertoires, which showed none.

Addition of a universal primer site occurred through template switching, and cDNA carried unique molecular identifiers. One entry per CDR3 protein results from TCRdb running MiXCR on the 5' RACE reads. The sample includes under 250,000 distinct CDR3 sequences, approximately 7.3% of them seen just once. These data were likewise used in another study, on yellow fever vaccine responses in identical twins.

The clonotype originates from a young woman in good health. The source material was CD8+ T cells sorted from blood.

The CDR3 sequence: CASSTIAGNEQFF. The DNA of the CDR3 is TGTGCCAGCAGTACGATAGCGGGCAATGAGCAGTTCTTC. V usage is TRBV27 and J usage is TRBJ2-1, with 7 positions matching TRBD2. CDR1 is MNHEY, CDR2 SMNVEV, per germline (reference sequence). V was pared by 5 bases and J by 6 bases, with 4 bases of the junction left unmatched. The CDR3 has 13 residues.